The clone carrying this T cell receptor (beta chain) was observed once. The CDR3 consists of 12 residues. V lost 7 bases, J lost 1 base, and 9 bases lay in between. Germline loops: CDR1 SQVTM, CDR2 ANQGSEA. These data come from a study of CD8 T cells in Susac syndrome. cDNA came from roughly 0.47 to 1 ug RNA primed by random hexamers. The authors amplified TCR beta CDR3 across 54 Vbeta and 13 Jbeta using immunoSEQ multiplex PCR. TCRdb fed the immunoSEQ multiplex PCR reads into MiXCR, producing one record per CDR3 protein. The sample has some 180,000 distinct CDR3 sequences, roughly 94% seen once. The receptor was isolated from a human donor with Susac syndrome. V usage is TRBV29-1 and J usage is TRBJ2-3, with D possibly TRBD2 on 6 matching bases. The sequenced sample was CD4+ T cells from PBMCs. Here the CDR3 reads CSGGEGTDTQYF. The DNA for the CDR3 is TGCAGCGGCGGGGAAGGCACAGATACGCAGTATTTT.